Given below is one TCR beta chain in context. Its target is not known. A read error may be the cause here, since a much bigger clone is one base away. Semi-nested PCR with Nested Universal Primer A followed constant-region reverse priming of full-length variable regions. TCRdb recomputed calls from the 5' RACE reads with MiXCR, one row per CDR3 protein. The sample carries about 32,000 distinct CDR3 sequences, around 27% recorded once. The sorted Tregs were CD4+CD25+CD127-/low cells. Findings of the study overall: Whole repertoires were not studied in the larger cohort, only one V-J beta rearrangement. Tumor Treg TCRs overlapped most with tumor naive CD4+ cells. The TCR gene usage of tumor memory CD4+ T cells clustered together with blood and lymph node memory CD4+ cells and with lymph node naive CD4+ cells.

The CDR3 covers 16 residues. Germline lookup yields CDR1 LGHNA and CDR2 YNFKEQ. The source material was tumor-infiltrating Tregs sorted from the breast tumor. The receptor was derived from a female donor with breast cancer. The chain joins TRBV4-2 to TRBJ1-5; D is unresolved. This CDR3 reads CASSQEWGGGNEPQHF. As DNA, the CDR3 is TGTGCCAGCAGCCAAGAATGGGGTGGAGGCAATGAGCCCCAGCATTTT.